A selection of T cell receptor beta chains follows, all from one sample in a study of cytomegalovirus exposure and HLA in healthy donors. Using immunoSEQ multiplex PCR, the repertoire was profiled, and TCRdb retains in-frame clones only, with some absent. There are about 140,000 clones in the sample; approximately 87% occur only once, and less than 3% lies in the top ten. Sequencing used PBMCs. Receptors originate from a man aged 18-30 years in good health and CMV-seronegative. CDR3s include the opening cysteine and the closing phenylalanine or tryptophan. A D gene is named only where the DNA matches it firmly. Not all rows give a size; the values are once, few, many and, for expanded clones, a class.

clone_size: NA
d_call: NA
v_call: TRBV15
j_call: TRBJ2-2
cdr3_nt: TGTGCCACCAGCAGAGATCGTCCGAGAGTCGGCGGGGAGCTGTTTTTT
cdr3_aa: CATSRDRPRVGGELFF

clone_size: NA
d_call: NA
v_call: TRBV7-2
j_call: TRBJ2-1
cdr3_nt: TGTGCCAGCAGCTTAGTCTCAGACAATGAGCAGTTCTTC
cdr3_aa: CASSLVSDNEQFF

clone_size: NA
d_call: TRBD2
v_call: TRBV4-3
j_call: TRBJ2-2
cdr3_nt: TGCGCCAGCAGCCACGACCCCGGGACTAATATCCCCGGGGAGCTGTTTTTT
cdr3_aa: CASSHDPGTNIPGELFF

clone_size: few
d_call: TRBD1
v_call: TRBV6-1
j_call: TRBJ2-5
cdr3_nt: TGTGCCAGCAGCCGGGACAGAGACTTTGTTTCGACCCAGTACTTC
cdr3_aa: CASSRDRDFVSTQYF

clone_size: NA
d_call: NA
v_call: TRBV27
j_call: TRBJ2-2
cdr3_nt: TGTGCCAGCAGTCGGCGTGGCGGGGTCACCGGGGAGCTGTTTTTT
cdr3_aa: CASSRRGGVTGELFF

clone_size: few
d_call: TRBD2
v_call: TRBV28
j_call: TRBJ2-7
cdr3_nt: TGTGCCAGCAGTTTCGCCCTAGCGGGATTATCCTACGAGCAGTACTTC
cdr3_aa: CASSFALAGLSYEQYF

clone_size: NA
d_call: TRBD1
v_call: TRBV5-4
j_call: TRBJ1-4
cdr3_nt: TGTGCCAGCAGCACCCCGGGACAGTCTAATGAAAAACTGTTTTTT
cdr3_aa: CASSTPGQSNEKLFF

clone_size: NA
d_call: TRBD1
v_call: TRBV13
j_call: TRBJ2-3
cdr3_nt: TGTGCCAGCACCCTCTTTAGGTTGACAGGGACAACAGATACGCAGTATTTT
cdr3_aa: CASTLFRLTGTTDTQYF

clone_size: NA
d_call: TRBD2
v_call: TRBV4-1
j_call: TRBJ2-5
cdr3_nt: TGCGCCAGCAGCCAAGGAGATAGCGGGAGGGGAGAGACCCAGTACTTC
cdr3_aa: CASSQGDSGRGETQYF

clone_size: NA
d_call: NA
v_call: TRBV29-1
j_call: TRBJ1-2
cdr3_nt: TGCAGCGTTGGGTGGACGCTCTCGGGAGGGGTATATGGCTACACCTTC
cdr3_aa: CSVGWTLSGGVYGYTF

clone_size: once
d_call: NA
v_call: TRBV19
j_call: TRBJ2-6
cdr3_nt: TGTGCCAGTATGGCTGGGGGCTCGGGGGCCAACGTCCTGACTTTC
cdr3_aa: CASMAGGSGANVLTF

clone_size: NA
d_call: NA
v_call: TRBV27
j_call: TRBJ1-2
cdr3_nt: TGTGCCAGCAGTAGTCACCTAAACTATGGCTACACCTTC
cdr3_aa: CASSSHLNYGYTF

clone_size: NA
d_call: TRBD2
v_call: TRBV15
j_call: TRBJ2-1
cdr3_nt: TGTGCCACCAGCATTGAGGGACTAGCGGTGGGGGATGAGCAGTTCTTC
cdr3_aa: CATSIEGLAVGDEQFF